The subject of this entry is one T cell receptor (beta chain). This clonotype was picked up many times. It lacks a known antigen. The record has no base qualities; no much larger clone is one base away. Explained via the paper, the time point label denotes: pre-sensitization, week 0. The treatment or condition label, as the study defines it: therapeutic diphenylcyclopropenone sensitization with weekly scalp DPC. At every patch-test visit, the blood draw took place before the patch test was put on. To be eligible, patients had to be aged 18 to 70, diagnosed with alopecia and judged suitable for DPC therapy, while pregnant patients were excluded. Total RNA was extracted from unfractionated whole blood that had been collected in Tempus Blood RNA tubes. This record comes from a study of human T cells and chemical hapten exposure (dated by TCRdb to the early 2020s). Study-wide context: For sensitization, 2% DPC in acetone was applied to a roughly 2 cm by roughly 2 cm area of upper inner arm skin. Patients additionally received weekly therapeutic DPC doses to the scalp throughout the roughly 25-week study period. Patch testing on the upper back used Finn chambers containing 0.01% DPC, with scoring done after 6 days according to International Contact Dermatitis Research Group standards. Most of the patients in the cohort were female, and the cohort covered alopecia areata with under or over 50% scalp involvement, alopecia totalis and alopecia universalis. The libraries were sequenced as a pool, and the TCR yield per sample differed mostly because of small variations in library volumes within the pool. In alopecia patients, the study followed how the peripheral blood TCR repertoire changed in vivo over primary and secondary sensitization to diphenylcyclopropenone (DPC), a hapten. Blood samples were taken from patients before sensitization (week 0) and then at 2, 6 and about 24 weeks after DPC sensitization. Roughly 30 alopecia patients provided blood for TCR sequencing at one to four time points (pre-sensitization, 2, 6 and 24 weeks).

Overall study results and their limits: The number of PT1 expanded TCRs positively correlated with patch test score, significant at thresholds 8, 16 and 32 but not 4. Compared with pre-sensitization or healthy control sets, expanded TCRs formed significantly more large CDR3 similarity clusters, which is consistent with antigen-driven responses. After repeated subsampling, the strength of the expansion versus patch-test correlation and the threshold at which it became significant changed. All patients had alopecia, a presumed autoimmune disease, so their immune response might differ from that of healthy individuals. The number of TCRs above 1 in 1000 frequency did not change with DPC sensitization; there was no evidence of global repertoire structure alterations.

To prepare the library, RACE was applied. Data came from a NextSeq 500. During library preparation, unique molecular identifiers were attached to individual cDNA molecules so that TCRs could be counted quantitatively and reproducibly. Both TCR alpha and TCR beta chains were sequenced from each blood RNA sample. In the original analysis: The median number of TCRs per sample was some 100,000, ranging from about 23,224 to 690,600. V, J and CDR3 annotation of the TCR reads was performed with the Decombinator software suite. For the PS versus PT1 abundance plots, all samples were subsampled to the same number of TCRs (28,000). TCRs were defined as expanded if absent before sensitization and observed at least eight times at the 2-week time point. TCRdb reanalyzed the raw reads on its own, using fastp at Q25 for trimming and MiXCR for clone calling, and kept in-frame beta chains. Every distinct CDR3 protein forms one entry, paired with its most common genes and DNA. None of the V and J calls come from the authors' own analysis; TCRdb made them. This sample comprises approximately 370,000 distinct CDR3 sequences, around 5.5% of them detected only once. The ten largest clones take up around 8% of the sample.

Specimen: whole blood, collected in connection with sensitization to the hapten diphenylcyclopropenone (DPC). This TCR came from a woman in her late teens or twenties with alopecia areata. Some clones in this sample may be carry-over from other donors' samples.

The DNA is as follows: TGTGCCAGCTTACCGGGACAGGGTAATTCACCCCTCCACTTT. Its amino acids are CASLPGQGNSPLHF. This receptor chain uses TRBV28 and TRBJ1-6; the junction holds 9 bases that match TRBD1. The CDR3 holds 14 amino acids from the cysteine to the phenylalanine. CDR3 DNA is the only sequence kept; it has 42 bases, read in frame from the first base. V and J are trimmed by 8 bases and 6 bases, and the gene matches miss 5 bases of the junction. The CDR1 and CDR2 encoded by the germline V gene are MDHEN and SYDVKM. The full variable domain, completed from the reference TRBV28 and TRBJ1-6 proteins outside the CDR3, reads DVKVTQSSRYLVKRTGEKVFLECVQDMDHENMFWYRQDPGLGLRLIYFSYDVKMKEKGDIPEGYSVSREKKERFSLILESASTNQTSMYLCASLPGQGNSPLHFGNGTRLTVT.